A selection of T cell receptor beta chains follows, all from one sample in a study of CD8 T cells in Susac syndrome. TCRdb independently ran MiXCR on the immunoSEQ multiplex PCR reads; one entry per CDR3 protein. The sample contains about 140,000 distinct CDR3 sequences, around 93% of which appear only once. Sequenced input: CD4+ T cells from PBMCs. These receptors were obtained from a human donor with Susac syndrome. CDR3s include the opening cysteine and the closing phenylalanine or tryptophan. Fields, in order: J gene, D gene, clone size, V gene, CDR3 protein, CDR3 DNA. The D gene is left open where the match is weak. The size entry is marked missing in some rows and otherwise reads once, few, many or a size class.

>TRBJ2-7|TRBD2|once|TRBV20-1
CSALVAGVQEQYF
TGCAGTGCTTTGGTAGCGGGAGTACAGGAGCAGTACTTC
>TRBJ1-1|.|.|TRBV5-1
CASSLDASSEAFF
TGCGCCAGCAGCTTGGATGCCAGCTCTGAAGCTTTCTTT
>TRBJ2-7|TRBD2|.|TRBV5-4
CASSSLTSGSYEQYF
TGTGCCAGCAGCTCACTGACTAGCGGTTCCTACGAGCAGTACTTC
>TRBJ1-2|.|.|TRBV30
CAWSPFFEHGYTF
TGTGCCTGGAGTCCCTTTTTCGAGCATGGCTACACCTTC
>TRBJ2-1|TRBD2|.|TRBV20-1
CRPTSGSGEQFF
TGCAGACCTACTAGCGGGAGCGGTGAGCAGTTCTTC
>TRBJ1-1|.|few|TRBV7-7
CASSLRMNTEAFF
TGTGCTAGCAGCTTACGGATGAACACTGAAGCTTTCTTT
>TRBJ2-1|.|.|TRBV5-1
CASSWEEGSSYNEQFF
TGCGCCAGCAGCTGGGAGGAGGGGAGCTCCTACAATGAGCAGTTCTTC
>TRBJ1-1|TRBD1|.|TRBV12-5
CASGGTGGAYTEAFF
TGTGCTAGTGGGGGGACAGGAGGGGCTTACACTGAAGCTTTCTTT
>TRBJ2-1|.|.|TRBV4-2
CASSQDVTYNEQFF
TGTGCCAGCAGCCAAGACGTTACCTACAATGAGCAGTTCTTC
>TRBJ2-7|.|.|TRBV7-3
CASSLRRGDEQYF
TGTGCCAGCAGCTTACGCAGGGGTGACGAGCAGTACTTC
>TRBJ2-4|.|.|TRBV7-2
CASSLVGGKNIQYF
TGTGCCAGCAGCTTAGTGGGAGGCAAAAACATTCAGTACTTC
>TRBJ2-7|TRBD2|.|TRBV20-1
CSGTWGGRNEQYF
TGCAGTGGAACGTGGGGGGGGAGGAACGAGCAGTACTTC
>TRBJ1-2|.|.|TRBV25-1
CASRRGLGGYTF
TGTGCCAGCAGGAGGGGGTTGGGAGGCTACACCTTC
>TRBJ2-7|.|.|TRBV14
CASSQLGGISYEQYF
TGTGCCAGCAGCCAACTGGGGGGTATCTCCTACGAGCAGTACTTC
>TRBJ2-5|.|.|TRBV12-3/TRBV12-4
CASSLALGVQETQYF
TGTGCCAGCAGTTTAGCGTTGGGCGTCCAAGAGACCCAGTACTTC
>TRBJ2-7|TRBD1|.|TRBV4-1
CASSRPGQGYEQYF
TGCGCCAGCAGCCGACCGGGACAGGGATACGAGCAGTACTTC
>TRBJ1-5|TRBD1|.|TRBV30
CAWSWDREPQHF
TGTGCCTGGAGCTGGGACAGGGAGCCCCAGCATTTT
>TRBJ2-1|TRBD1|.|TRBV29-1
CSVEEDRGGNEQFF
TGCAGCGTTGAAGAGGACAGGGGCGGCAATGAGCAGTTCTTC
>TRBJ1-3|.|.|TRBV30
CAWSVAEGNTIYF
TGTGCCTGGAGTGTGGCAGAAGGAAACACCATATATTTT
>TRBJ1-2|.|.|TRBV14
CASRPGTEGSTNYGYTF
TGTGCCAGCAGACCCGGGACTGAGGGATCGACTAACTATGGCTACACCTTC
>TRBJ1-2|.|.|TRBV15
CATSRGSTSSYGYTF
TGTGCCACCAGCAGAGGGTCAACTTCTTCCTATGGCTACACCTTC
>TRBJ2-1|TRBD2|.|TRBV20-1
CSVPGGGNEQFF
TGCAGTGTCCCGGGAGGAGGGAATGAGCAGTTCTTC
>TRBJ1-1|.|.|TRBV9
CASSVQQQNTEAFF
TGTGCCAGCAGCGTCCAACAGCAGAACACTGAAGCTTTCTTT
>TRBJ1-1|TRBD1|.|TRBV15
CATSRDWDSTEAFF
TGTGCCACCAGCAGAGATTGGGACAGCACTGAAGCTTTCTTT
>TRBJ1-6|TRBD1|.|TRBV20-1
CSATYRGNSPLHF
TGCAGTGCAACTTACAGGGGTAATTCACCCCTCCACTTT
>TRBJ1-2|.|.|TRBV30
CAWRGGVNYGYTF
TGTGCCTGGAGGGGAGGGGTGAACTATGGCTACACCTTC